The source of this T cell receptor (beta chain) is a study of T cells in localized non-small cell lung cancer. Study results and caveats: There were a median 57 of the top 100 tumor clones appearing in adjacent lung.

There are a few counts of this clone. The antigen is undetermined. This CDR3 spans 12 amino acids. Germline V CDR1 and CDR2: MNHEY, SMNVEV (reference sequence). V was cut by 5 bases and J by 6 bases, with 5 bases left in between. Assay used: immunoSEQ multiplex PCR; TCRdb lists only in-frame clones, some missing. The repertoire has tens of thousands of clones, about 91% of them found once; the top ten carry roughly 14%. This clonotype originated in a man aged 35 to 70 with stage I squamous cell lung carcinoma. The chain carries TRBV27 and TRBJ2-6; no clear D gene. The sequencing used peripheral blood, collected before any cancer treatment. The CDR3: CASSSLANVLTF. The DNA of the CDR3 is TGTGCCAGCAGTAGCCTGGCCAACGTCCTGACTTTC.